Below are 13 T cell receptor beta chains sequenced from a single sample in a study of vaccination and CD4 T cells after COVID-19. As for treatment: approximately nine-day PBMC culture with coronavirus spike peptide pools or control peptides (ViraFEST assay). Antigen specificity for these receptors is unknown. The Oncomine TCR Beta short-read assay generated sequence data from the DNA of cultured CD4+ T cells. TCRdb independently ran MiXCR on the PCR reads; one entry per CDR3 protein. The table lists about 14,000 distinct CDR3 sequences, 50% to 65% of them singletons. The material sequenced was CD4+ T cells from blood, cultured in vitro. The receptor source for this set is a human donor who had recovered from COVID-19.

This clonotype was observed a few times. The genes are TRBV30 and TRBJ2-7; TRBD2 is a possible D gene (5 bases). CDR3 size: 14 residues. V was trimmed by 0 bases and J by 3 bases, leaving 12 bases between them. Germline V gene lookup returns CDR1 GTSNPN and CDR2 SVGIG (reference sequence). The CDR3 nucleotides are TGTGCCTGGAGTGTAGGGTCACTAGTCTACGAGCAGTACTTC. Translating it yields CAWSVGSLVYEQYF. Using reference TRBV30 and TRBJ2-7 for the parts outside the CDR3, the full variable domain is SQTIHQWPATLVQPVGSPLSLECTVEGTSNPNLYWYRQAAGRGLQLLFYSVGIGQISSEVPQNLSASRPQDRQFILSSKKLLLSDSGFYLCAWSVGSLVYEQYFGPGTRLTVT.

This chain uses TRBV20-1 with TRBJ1-1; possible D gene TRBD1, 5 bases. The CDR3 is 13 amino acids. The V and J ends lost 3 bases and 10 bases respectively, with 18 bases between them. Germline-derived CDR1 and CDR2 are DFQATT and SNEGSKA (reference sequence). The CDR3 here is CSARGPIDEGAFF. The CDR3 DNA is TGCAGTGCTAGGGGGCCCATTGACGAGGGAGCTTTCTTT.

This chain links TRBV12-3 or TRBV12-4 with TRBJ1-5, with TRBD1 matching 10 bases. CDR3 length equals 14 residues. Losses at the gene ends were 6 bases for V and 8 bases for J; bases not matched to a gene: 7. The CDR3 here is CASRPGQGREPQHF. CDR3 DNA sequence: TGTGCCAGCAGACCGGGACAGGGGCGAGAGCCCCAGCATTTT.

This rearrangement joins TRBV9 to TRBJ1-2, with D possibly being TRBD1 (6 bases). Trimming removed 0 bases from V and 2 bases from J, with 8 bases in between. Germline values: CDR1 SGDLS, CDR2 YYNGEE. This CDR3 is built from 14 residues. The CDR3: CASSVATGNYGYTF. CDR3 sequence (DNA): TGTGCCAGCAGCGTAGCTACAGGGAACTATGGCTACACCTTC.

The chain is built from TRBV7-2 and TRBJ2-3; no reliable D call. The V and J ends lost 4 bases and 7 bases respectively, with 12 bases between them. Germline assignment: CDR1 SGHTA and CDR2 FQGNSA. There are 13 residues in the CDR3. The chain's CDR3 is CASSSGPANTQYF. CDR3 DNA: TGTGCCAGCAGCTCGGGCCCCGCTAATACGCAGTATTTT.

The sample holds one count of this clonotype. The rearrangement joins TRBV6-1 to TRBJ2-2; D is possibly TRBD1 or TRBD2 (6 bases each). CDR1 and CDR2 from the germline V gene are MNHNS and SASEGT. CDR3 size: 15 residues. Trimming shortened V by 5 bases and J by 8 bases, and 18 bases separated the two germline ends. CDR3 coding DNA: TGTGCCAGCAGTCCACAGGGCGGGGTTACGGGGGAGCTGTTTTTT. Translating gives CASSPQGGVTGELFF.

The rearrangement joins TRBV5-4 to TRBJ2-7; 9 bases agree with TRBD1. CDR1 and CDR2 (germline): SGHNT, YYREEE (reference sequence). Trimming took 5 bases from V and 5 from J; bases not matched to a gene: 11. This CDR3 region has 15 residues. The CDR3: CASRKYGTGLDEQYF. DNA of the CDR3: TGTGCCAGCAGAAAATACGGGACAGGGCTCGACGAGCAGTACTTC.

This rearrangement joins TRBV7-2 to TRBJ1-5; D call uncertain. V was shortened by 2 bases and J by 7 bases, with 6 bases between the two germline ends. CDR3 length: 12 amino acids. Germline loops: CDR1 SGHTA, CDR2 FQGNSA. The chain's CDR3 is CASSLRGQPQHF. The CDR3 nucleotides read TGTGCCAGCAGCTTAAGAGGGCAGCCCCAGCATTTT.

This clonotype appeared a few times. The gene calls are TRBV7-2 and TRBJ2-2; weak D call: TRBD1 (6 bases). Germline assignment: CDR1 SGHTA and CDR2 FQGNSA. V shed 6 bases and J shed 0 bases, with 8 bases lying between them. The CDR3 length is 14 residues. The chain's CDR3 is CASRKGANTGELFF. The CDR3 region has the DNA TGTGCCAGCAGAAAGGGGGCGAACACCGGGGAGCTGTTTTTT. The complete variable domain, with remaining parts taken from reference TRBV7-2 and TRBJ2-2, reads GAGVSQSPSNKVTEKGKDVELRCDPISGHTALYWYRQSLGQGLEFLIYFQGNSAPDKSGLPSDRFSAERTGGSVSTLTIQRTQQEDSAVYLCASRKGANTGELFFGEGSRLTVL.

This clonotype has just a few counts. The chain couples TRBV27 to TRBJ2-7; 8 bases map to TRBD2. CDR1 MNHEY and CDR2 SMNVEV come from the germline V gene (reference sequence). V was clipped by 6 bases and J by 3 bases; unmatched bases: 7. CDR3 length equals 14 residues. DNA for the CDR3: TGTGCCAGCAGGAGGTCGCTAGCGGGCTACGAGCAGTACTTC. Protein: CASRRSLAGYEQYF.

This clonotype was observed a few times. The chain carries TRBV2 and TRBJ2-2; 8 bases are a match to TRBD1. This CDR3 is built from 14 residues. Trimming at V came to 8 bases and at J to 4 bases, leaving 6 bases not matched to a gene. CDR1 and CDR2 (germline): SNHLY, FYNNEI. The CDR3 DNA is TGTGCCAGCTTGGGGGACAGGTTCACCGGGGAGCTGTTTTTT. Its translation is CASLGDRFTGELFF.

This clonotype was counted between two and nine times. The chain is built from TRBV25-1 and TRBJ2-7; TRBD2 aligns across 11 bases. Germline CDR1 reads MGHDK; CDR2 reads SYGVNS. Trimming at V came to 8 bases and at J to 2 bases, leaving 5 bases not matched to a gene. The CDR3 is 14 amino acids. CDR3 nucleotide sequence: TGTGCCAGCTGTAGCGGGAGGGCCCCCTACGAGCAGTACTTC. This codes for CASCSGRAPYEQYF.

This chain connects TRBV7-3 to TRBJ1-1; weak D call: TRBD1 (5 bases). Germline V CDR1 and CDR2: SGHTA, FQGTGA. Trimming took 3 bases from V and 0 from J, leaving 8 bases between them. The CDR3 spans 14 residues. Here the CDR3 reads CASSFGGMNTEAFF. DNA for the CDR3: TGTGCCAGCAGCTTTGGGGGTATGAACACTGAAGCTTTCTTT. Variable domain in full (rest from reference TRBV7-3 and TRBJ1-1): GAGVSQTPSNKVTEKGKYVELRCDPISGHTALYWYRQSLGQGPEFLIYFQGTGAADDSGLPNDRFFAVRPEGSVSTLKIQRTERGDSAVYLCASSFGGMNTEAFFGQGTRLTVV.